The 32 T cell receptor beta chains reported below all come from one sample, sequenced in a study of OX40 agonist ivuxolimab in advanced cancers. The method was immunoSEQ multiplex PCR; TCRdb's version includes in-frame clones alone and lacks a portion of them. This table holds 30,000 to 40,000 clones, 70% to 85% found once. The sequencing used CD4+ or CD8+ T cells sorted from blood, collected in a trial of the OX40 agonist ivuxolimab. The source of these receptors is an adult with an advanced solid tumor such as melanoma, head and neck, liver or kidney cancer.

The CDR3 spells CASSPGQGMIGTEAFF. DNA for the CDR3: TGCGCCAGCAGCCCGGGACAGGGCATGATTGGCACTGAAGCTTTCTTT. The V call is TRBV5-1, the J call TRBJ1-1, with 9 bases matching TRBD1. J was trimmed by 4 bases and V by 4 bases; bases with no gene match: 11. Germline values: CDR1 SGHRS, CDR2 YFSETQ. There are 16 residues in the CDR3.

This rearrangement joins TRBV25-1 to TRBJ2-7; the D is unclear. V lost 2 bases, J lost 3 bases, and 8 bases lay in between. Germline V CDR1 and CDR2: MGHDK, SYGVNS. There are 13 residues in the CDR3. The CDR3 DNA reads TGTGCCAGCAGTGAAGGAGACGGCTACGAGCAGTACTTC. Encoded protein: CASSEGDGYEQYF.

The CDR3 sequence is CASSVVPSNNEQFF. Written as DNA, the CDR3 is TGTGCCAGCAGCGTAGTCCCGAGCAACAATGAGCAGTTCTTC. The chain uses TRBV9 and TRBJ2-1, with no clear D. The V end lost 0 bases, the J end lost 5 bases, and 9 bases lay between the germline ends. This CDR3 is 14 amino acids long. Germline V CDR1 and CDR2: SGDLS, YYNGEE.

The CDR3 spells CASSRVAGYTF. Here the CDR3 DNA reads TGTGCCAGCAGCCGAGTCGCTGGCTACACCTTC. V gene TRBV5-4 combines with J gene TRBJ1-2; D remains unclear. CDR3 length equals 11 residues. In germline, CDR1 is SGHNT, CDR2 YYREEE (reference sequence). The germline V and J ends were trimmed by 4 bases and 7 bases, with 8 bases remaining between them. The complete variable domain, with remaining parts taken from reference TRBV5-4 and TRBJ1-2, reads ETGVTQSPTHLIKTRGQQVTLRCSSQSGHNTVSWYQQALGQGPQFIFQYYREEENGRGNFPPRFSGLQFPNYSSELNVNALELDDSALYLCASSRVAGYTFGSGTRLTVV.

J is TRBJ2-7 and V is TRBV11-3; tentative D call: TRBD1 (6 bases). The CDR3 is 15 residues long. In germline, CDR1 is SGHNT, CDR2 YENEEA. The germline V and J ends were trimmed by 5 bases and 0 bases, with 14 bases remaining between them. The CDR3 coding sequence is TGTGCCAGCAGCGCAAGGGGGAGTGGCTCCTACGAGCAGTACTTC. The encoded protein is CASSARGSGSYEQYF.

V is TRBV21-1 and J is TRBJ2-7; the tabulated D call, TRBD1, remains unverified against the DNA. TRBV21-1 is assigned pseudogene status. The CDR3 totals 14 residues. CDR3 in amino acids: CASSKGTGPYEQYF. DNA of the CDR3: TGTGCCAGCAGCAAAGGCACAGGTCCCTACGAGCAGTACTTC.

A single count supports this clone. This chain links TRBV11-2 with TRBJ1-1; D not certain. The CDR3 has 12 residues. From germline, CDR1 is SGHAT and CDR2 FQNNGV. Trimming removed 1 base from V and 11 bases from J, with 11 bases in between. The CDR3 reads CASSLGGRLAFF. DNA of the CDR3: TGTGCCAGCAGCTTAGGGGGTAGGCTGGCTTTCTTT.

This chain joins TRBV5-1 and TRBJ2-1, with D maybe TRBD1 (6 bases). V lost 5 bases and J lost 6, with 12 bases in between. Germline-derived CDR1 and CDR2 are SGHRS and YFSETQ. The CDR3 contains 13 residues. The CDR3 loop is CASSPDRSNEQFF. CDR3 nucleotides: TGCGCCAGCAGTCCGGACAGATCCAATGAGCAGTTCTTC.

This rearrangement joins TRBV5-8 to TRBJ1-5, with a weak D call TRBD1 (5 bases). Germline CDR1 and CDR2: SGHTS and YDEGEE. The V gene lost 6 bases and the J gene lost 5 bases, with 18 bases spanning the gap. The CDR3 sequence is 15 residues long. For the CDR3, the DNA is TGTGCCAGCACCCAAGGCATCATGGGGGATCAGCCCCAGCATTTT. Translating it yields CASTQGIMGDQPQHF.

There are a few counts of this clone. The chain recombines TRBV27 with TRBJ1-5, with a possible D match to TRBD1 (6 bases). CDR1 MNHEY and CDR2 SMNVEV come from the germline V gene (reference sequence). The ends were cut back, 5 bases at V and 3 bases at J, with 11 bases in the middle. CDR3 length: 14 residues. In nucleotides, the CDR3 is TGTGCCAGCAGTCTACAGGGAGCCAATCAGCCCCAGCATTTT. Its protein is CASSLQGANQPQHF.

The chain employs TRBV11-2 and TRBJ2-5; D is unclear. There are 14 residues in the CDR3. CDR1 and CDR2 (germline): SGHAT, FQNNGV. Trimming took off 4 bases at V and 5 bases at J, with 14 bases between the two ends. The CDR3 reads CASSSYSGRETQYF. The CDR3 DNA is TGTGCCAGCAGCTCTTATTCGGGTCGGGAGACCCAGTACTTC.

The CDR3 bases are TGCACCAGCAGCACAGGGGACTTAATTTCTGGACTCTTC. Its translation: CTSSTGDLISGLF. This chain links TRBV1 with TRBJ2-1; the DNA was not compared with TRBD1, the D call given in the table. TRBV1 constitutes a pseudogene. The CDR3 loop spans 13 amino acids.

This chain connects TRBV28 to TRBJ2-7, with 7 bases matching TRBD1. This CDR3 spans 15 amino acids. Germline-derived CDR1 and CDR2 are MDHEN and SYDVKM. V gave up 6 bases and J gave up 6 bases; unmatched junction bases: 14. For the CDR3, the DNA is TGTGCCAGCAGGGCATCCGGGACAGCAAAGTCCGAGCAGTACTTC. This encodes CASRASGTAKSEQYF.

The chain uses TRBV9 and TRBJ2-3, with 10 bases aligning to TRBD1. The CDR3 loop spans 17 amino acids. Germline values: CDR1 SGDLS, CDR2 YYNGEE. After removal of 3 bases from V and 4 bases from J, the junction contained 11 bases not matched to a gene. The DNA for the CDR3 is TGTGCCAGCAGCGAAAGTCCGGGACAGGGGAGCGCAGATACGCAGTATTTT. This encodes CASSESPGQGSADTQYF.

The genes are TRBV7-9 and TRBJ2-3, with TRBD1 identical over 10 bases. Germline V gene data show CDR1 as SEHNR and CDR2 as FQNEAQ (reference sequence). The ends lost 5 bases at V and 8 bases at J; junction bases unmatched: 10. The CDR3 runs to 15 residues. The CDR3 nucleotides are TGTGCCAGCAGCCGGGGACAGGGGAACCCAGGTACGCAGTATTTT. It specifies CASSRGQGNPGTQYF.

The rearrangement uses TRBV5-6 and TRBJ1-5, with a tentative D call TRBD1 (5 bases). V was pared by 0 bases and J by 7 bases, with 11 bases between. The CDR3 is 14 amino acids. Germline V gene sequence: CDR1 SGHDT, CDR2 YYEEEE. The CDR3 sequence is CASSLGQGYQPQHF. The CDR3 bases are TGTGCCAGCAGCTTGGGCCAGGGATACCAGCCCCAGCATTTT.

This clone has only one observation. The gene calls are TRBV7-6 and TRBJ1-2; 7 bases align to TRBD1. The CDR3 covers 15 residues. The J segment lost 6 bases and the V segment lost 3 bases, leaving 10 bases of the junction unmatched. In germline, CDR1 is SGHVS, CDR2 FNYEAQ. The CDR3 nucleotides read TGTGCCAGCAGCTTGTCAGTAGGGGGCGGGAATGGCTACACCTTC. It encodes CASSLSVGGGNGYTF.

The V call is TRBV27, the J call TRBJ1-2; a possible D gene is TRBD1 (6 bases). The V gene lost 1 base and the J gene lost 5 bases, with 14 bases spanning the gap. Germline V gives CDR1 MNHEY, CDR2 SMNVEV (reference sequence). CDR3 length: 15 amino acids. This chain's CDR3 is CASSLFAGEGYGYTF. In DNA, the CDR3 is TGTGCCAGCAGTTTATTTGCAGGGGAGGGATATGGCTACACCTTC.

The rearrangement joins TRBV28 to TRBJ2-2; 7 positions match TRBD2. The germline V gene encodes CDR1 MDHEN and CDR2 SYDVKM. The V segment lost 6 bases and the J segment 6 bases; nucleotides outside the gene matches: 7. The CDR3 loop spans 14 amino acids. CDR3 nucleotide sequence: TGTGCCAGCAGGCCAGCGGGGATGGCCGGGGAGCTGTTTTTT. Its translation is CASRPAGMAGELFF.

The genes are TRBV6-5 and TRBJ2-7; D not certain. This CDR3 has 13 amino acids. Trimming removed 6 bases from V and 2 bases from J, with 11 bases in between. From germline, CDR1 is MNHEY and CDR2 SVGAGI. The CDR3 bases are TGTGCCAGCAGAATTGGGCTACCCTACGAGCAGTACTTC. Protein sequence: CASRIGLPYEQYF.

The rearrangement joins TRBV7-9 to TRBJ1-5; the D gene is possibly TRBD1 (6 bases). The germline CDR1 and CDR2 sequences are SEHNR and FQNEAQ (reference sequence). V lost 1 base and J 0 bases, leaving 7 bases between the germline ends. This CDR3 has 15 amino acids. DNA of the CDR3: TGTGCCAGCAGCTTAGGGACAGCTAGCAATCAGCCCCAGCATTTT. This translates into CASSLGTASNQPQHF.

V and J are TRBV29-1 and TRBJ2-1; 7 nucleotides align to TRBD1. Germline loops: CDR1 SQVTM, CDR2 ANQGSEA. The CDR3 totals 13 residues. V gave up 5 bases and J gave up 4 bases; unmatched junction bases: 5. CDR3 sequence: CSVPGTDYNEQFF. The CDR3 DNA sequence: TGCAGCGTTCCCGGGACAGATTACAATGAGCAGTTCTTC.

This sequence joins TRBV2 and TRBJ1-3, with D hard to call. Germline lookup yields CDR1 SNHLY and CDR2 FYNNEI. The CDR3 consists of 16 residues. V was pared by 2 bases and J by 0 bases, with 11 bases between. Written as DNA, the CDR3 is TGTGCCAGCAGTGAATCGGCGGGGATCTCTGGAAACACCATATATTTT. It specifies CASSESAGISGNTIYF.

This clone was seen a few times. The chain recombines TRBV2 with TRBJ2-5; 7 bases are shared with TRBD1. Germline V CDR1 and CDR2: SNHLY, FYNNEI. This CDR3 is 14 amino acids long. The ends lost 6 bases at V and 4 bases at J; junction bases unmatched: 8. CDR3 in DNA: TGTGCCAGCAGCCTCGACAGGGTTGGAGAGACCCAGTACTTC. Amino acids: CASSLDRVGETQYF.

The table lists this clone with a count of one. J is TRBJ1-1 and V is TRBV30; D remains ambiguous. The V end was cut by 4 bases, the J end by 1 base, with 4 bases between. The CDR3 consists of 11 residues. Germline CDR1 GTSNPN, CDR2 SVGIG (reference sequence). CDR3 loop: CAWKQNTEAFF. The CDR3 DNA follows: TGTGCCTGGAAACAGAACACTGAAGCTTTCTTT.

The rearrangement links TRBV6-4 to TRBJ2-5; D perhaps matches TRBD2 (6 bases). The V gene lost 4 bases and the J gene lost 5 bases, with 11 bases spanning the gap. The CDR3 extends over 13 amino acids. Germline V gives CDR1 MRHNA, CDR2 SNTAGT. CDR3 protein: CASSGTAGETQYF. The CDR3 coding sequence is TGTGCCAGCAGTGGGACCGCGGGGGAGACCCAGTACTTC.

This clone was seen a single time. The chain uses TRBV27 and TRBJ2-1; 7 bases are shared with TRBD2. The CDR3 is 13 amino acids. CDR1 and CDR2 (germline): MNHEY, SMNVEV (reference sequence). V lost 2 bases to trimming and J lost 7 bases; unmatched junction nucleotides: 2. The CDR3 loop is CASSLMGGNEQFF. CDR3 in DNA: TGTGCCAGCAGTTTAATGGGGGGGAATGAGCAGTTCTTC.

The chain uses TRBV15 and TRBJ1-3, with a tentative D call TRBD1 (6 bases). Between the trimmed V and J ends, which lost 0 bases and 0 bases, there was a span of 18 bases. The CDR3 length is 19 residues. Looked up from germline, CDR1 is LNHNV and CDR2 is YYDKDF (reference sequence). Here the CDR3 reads CATSRDPYPTGLSGNTIYF. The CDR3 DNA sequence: TGTGCCACCAGCAGAGATCCTTATCCGACAGGTCTCTCTGGAAACACCATATATTTT.

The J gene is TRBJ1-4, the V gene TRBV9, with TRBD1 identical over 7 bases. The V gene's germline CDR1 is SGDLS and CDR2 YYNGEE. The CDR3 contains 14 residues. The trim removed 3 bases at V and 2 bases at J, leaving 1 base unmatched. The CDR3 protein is CASSETGTNEKLFF. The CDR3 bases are TGTGCCAGCAGCGAGACAGGGACTAATGAAAAACTGTTTTTT.

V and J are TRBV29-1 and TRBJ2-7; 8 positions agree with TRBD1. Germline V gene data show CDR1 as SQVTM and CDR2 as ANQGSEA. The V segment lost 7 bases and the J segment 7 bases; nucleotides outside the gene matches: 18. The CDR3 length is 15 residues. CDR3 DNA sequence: TGCAGCGCCGAGTTAGCCGGGACAGGCTTTCGAGAGCAGTACTTC. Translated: CSAELAGTGFREQYF.

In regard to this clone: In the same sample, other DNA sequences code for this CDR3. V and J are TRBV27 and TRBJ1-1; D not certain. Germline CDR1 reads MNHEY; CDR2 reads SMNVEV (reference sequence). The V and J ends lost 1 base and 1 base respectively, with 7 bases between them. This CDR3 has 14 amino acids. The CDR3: CASSLLGQNTEAFF. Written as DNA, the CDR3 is TGTGCCAGCAGTTTATTGGGCCAGAACACTGAAGCTTTCTTT.

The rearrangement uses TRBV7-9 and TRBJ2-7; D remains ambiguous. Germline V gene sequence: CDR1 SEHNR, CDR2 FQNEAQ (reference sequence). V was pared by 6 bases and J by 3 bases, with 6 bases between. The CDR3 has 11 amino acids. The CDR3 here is CASSRLYEQYF. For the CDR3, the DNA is TGTGCCAGCAGTAGACTCTACGAGCAGTACTTC.